A single T cell receptor (beta chain) is shown here with its context. TCRdb processed the PCR reads anew with MiXCR; each CDR3 protein has one entry. The table includes tens of thousands of distinct CDR3 sequences, roughly half detected once. The entry originates in a study of CD4 and CD8 cells across lung adenocarcinoma regions. Localized lung adenocarcinoma, a non-small cell lung cancer, affected the donors. The material sequenced was CD8+ T cells from the center of a lung tumor. This TCR was sampled from a male donor with lung adenocarcinoma. The CD4 and CD8 labels of this study may be unreliable.

CDR3: CASSGSDRGYSNQPQHF. Here the CDR3 DNA reads TGTGCCAGCAGTGGTTCGGACAGGGGTTATAGCAATCAGCCCCAGCATTTT. The chain employs TRBV6-1 and TRBJ1-5, with 9 positions matching TRBD1. This CDR3 is 17 amino acids long. The J segment lost 0 bases and the V segment lost 4 bases, leaving 7 bases of the junction unmatched. From germline, CDR1 is MNHNS and CDR2 SASEGT.